The 10 T cell receptor beta chains below all came from one sample that was sequenced in a study of T cells in Graves' hyperthyroidism and ophthalmopathy. Amplified regions were TCR beta CDR3 sequences from RNA transcripts. HTBI primers were the set used in a first-round RT-PCR of the TCR CDR3. TCRdb recomputed calls from the multiplex PCR reads with MiXCR, one row per CDR3 protein. This table holds roughly 500,000 distinct CDR3 sequences, around 45% found once. Sample: peripheral blood or thyroid tissue (not recorded which). The receptors derive from an adult woman with Graves' disease, either hyperthyroidism or ophthalmopathy (not recorded which).

The genes are TRBV11-2 and TRBJ2-3; 9 nucleotides align to TRBD2. The CDR3 has 14 residues. Germline-derived CDR1 and CDR2 are SGHAT and FQNNGV. V shed 5 bases and J 6 bases; nucleotides not matched to a gene: 6. The CDR3 is CASSPLAGPDTQYF. Here the CDR3 DNA reads TGTGCCAGCAGCCCCCTAGCGGGACCTGATACGCAGTATTTT.

As for this clonotype: Because the CDR3 is missing its conserved closing phenylalanine or tryptophan, this is likely a read error. The DNA is left out, because the CDR3 cannot be placed on it with certainty; the CDR3 is given as TCRdb lists it. This chain links TRBV5-1 with TRBJ1-4. CDR1 is SGHRS and CDR2 is YFSETQ in the germline V gene. The CDR3 contains 8 residues when both ends are counted. The CDR3 is CASSLAEV.

The table lists this clonotype with a count of one. The chain recombines TRBV12-3 or TRBV12-4 with TRBJ2-3; 12 nucleotides align to TRBD2. The CDR3 runs to 14 residues. Trimming cost V 6 bases and J 4 bases; bases outside gene matches: 2. CDR3: CASRLAGGPDTQYF. The CDR3 bases are TGTGCCAGCAGGCTAGCGGGAGGGCCAGATACGCAGTATTTT.

This chain joins TRBV12-3 or TRBV12-4 and TRBJ1-1; D not certain. V dropped 0 bases and J dropped 10 bases, with 12 bases sitting between them. The CDR3 is 13 amino acids. The CDR3 nucleotides read TGTGCCAGCAGTTTAGCAGGTGATCGATCAGCTTTCTTT. Residues: CASSLAGDRSAFF.

This clonotype was seen ten or more times. V and J are TRBV7-8 and TRBJ1-1, with TRBD1 identical over 7 bases. Germline CDR1 is SGHVS and CDR2 is FQNEAQ. The CDR3 extends over 15 amino acids. V was clipped by 5 bases and J by 0 bases; unmatched bases: 6. The CDR3 nucleotides are TGTGCCAGCAGCCCATCGACAGGGATGAACACTGAAGCTTTCTTT. Its translation is CASSPSTGMNTEAFF.

This clonotype has just a few counts. V gene TRBV2 combines with J gene TRBJ1-5; D not resolved. Trimming shortened V by 5 bases and J by 5 bases, and 10 bases separated the two germline ends. This CDR3 spans 13 amino acids. Germline values: CDR1 SNHLY, CDR2 FYNNEI. The CDR3 reads CASSYSMDQPQHF. CDR3 sequence (DNA): TGTGCCAGCAGTTACTCGATGGATCAGCCCCAGCATTTT.

This clonotype was counted ten times or more. The genes are TRBV2 and TRBJ2-2; D uncertain. Germline assignment: CDR1 SNHLY and CDR2 FYNNEI. The CDR3 has 12 amino acids. The ends were cut back, 7 bases at V and 1 base at J, with 4 bases in the middle. Here the CDR3 reads CASTGNTGELFF. Written as DNA, the CDR3 is TGTGCCAGCACAGGGAACACCGGGGAGCTGTTTTTT.

This clonotype was counted many times. The chain couples TRBV12-3 or TRBV12-4 to TRBJ1-1, with D possibly TRBD1 on 5 matching bases. The length of the CDR3 is 14 residues. V was cut by 3 bases and J by 4 bases, with 12 bases left in between. The CDR3 DNA sequence: TGTGCCAGCAGTTTGGGCGGGGCGAGCACTGAAGCTTTCTTT. Its protein product is CASSLGGASTEAFF.

This clonotype was found many times. The chain joins TRBV20-1 to TRBJ2-7, with D perhaps matching TRBD2 (6 bases). The CDR3 length is 14 residues. Germline V gene data show CDR1 as DFQATT and CDR2 as SNEGSKA (reference sequence). V gave up 3 bases and J gave up 0 bases, with 12 bases separating them. Here the CDR3 reads CSASSDYLSYEQYF. The CDR3 bases are TGCAGTGCTAGCTCGGACTACCTCTCCTACGAGCAGTACTTC.

The V and J genes are TRBV20-1 and TRBJ1-5; D call uncertain. CDR3 size: 12 residues. V gave up 4 bases and J gave up 16 bases, with 20 bases separating them. Germline V gene sequence: CDR1 DFQATT, CDR2 SNEGSKA (reference sequence). The CDR3 DNA reads as TGCAGTGCTAATAGTGGAGATCAGCCCTATCATTTT. Amino acids: CSANSGDQPYHF.